This TCR beta chain was identified in a study of chemoradiotherapy in HPV16-positive cancers. Germline-derived CDR1 and CDR2 are WSHSY and SAAADI. V was clipped by 6 bases and J by 4 bases, with 8 bases between them. This CDR3 is built from 12 residues. Produced via immunoSEQ multiplex PCR; TCRdb's table is partial and in-frame only. In the table there are approximately 9,300 clones, around 66% of which are singletons. This specimen was acquired from a patient who underwent chemoradiotherapy. The sequence was obtained from a human donor with HPV-associated anogenital cancer. The chain is built from TRBV10-2 and TRBJ2-3; tentatively, D is TRBD1 (5 bases). CDR3 DNA sequence: TGCGCCAGCAGCCAGGGATCAGATACGCAGTATTTT. This encodes CASSQGSDTQYF.